Following are 23 T cell receptor beta chains from one sample sequenced in a study of regulatory T cells in long-lasting Graves disease. Time point: newly diagnosed GD, antithyroid drugs for less than 3 months. Generation of the TCR library employed RNA extracted from PBMCs. Arm-PCR with iRepertoire HTBI primers amplified the CDR3 regions for these TCR beta libraries. One entry per CDR3 protein, called by TCRdb with MiXCR from the multiplex PCR reads. Of 350,000 to 550,000 distinct CDR3 sequences in the sample, about 15% are singletons; the top ten hold 16%. A further study also used this sample, focusing on T cells in Graves' hyperthyroidism and ophthalmopathy.

Sequencing was performed on peripheral blood mononuclear cells (PBMCs), taken at new diagnosis, from a patient treated with antithyroid drugs. The receptors originated from a woman aged 25 to 39 with Graves disease.

This clonotype was recorded many times. The chain employs TRBV2 and TRBJ2-7; 8 bases are a match to TRBD2. CDR1 SNHLY and CDR2 FYNNEI come from the germline V gene. After removal of 6 bases from V and 0 bases from J, the junction contained 7 bases not matched to a gene. This CDR3 has 15 amino acids. DNA of the CDR3: TGTGCCAGCAGACCACTAGCGGCAAGCTCCTACGAGCAGTACTTC. Translation gives CASRPLAASSYEQYF.

This clonotype was detected ten times or more. This chain connects TRBV3-1 to TRBJ2-7, with 8 bases identical to TRBD1. CDR1 is LGHDT and CDR2 is YNNKEL in the germline V gene (reference sequence). The CDR3 runs 15 residues. V dropped 1 base and J dropped 3; count of bases not matched to a gene: 5. CDR3: CASSQGGTGGYEQYF. The CDR3 DNA follows: TGTGCCAGCAGCCAAGGGGGCACAGGGGGCTACGAGCAGTACTTC.

Note on this clonotype: Sequence at one end of the junction differs from germline and may be a read error. The V gene is TRBV3-1, the J gene TRBJ1-3; no firm D call. Germline V CDR1 and CDR2: LGHDT, YNNKEL (reference sequence). CDR3 length: 15 residues. The CDR3 loop reads CAGSQPIRRGNTIYF. The CDR3 nucleotides read TGTGCCGGCAGCCAACCTATCCGGAGGGGAAACACCATATATTTT.

This chain connects TRBV4-2 to TRBJ1-2, with D possibly TRBD1 on 5 matching bases. V lost 0 bases to trimming and J lost 3 bases, with 8 bases between them. CDR3 length equals 14 residues. Germline V gives CDR1 LGHNA, CDR2 YNFKEQ. The CDR3: CASSQEPGDYGYTF. The CDR3 DNA sequence: TGTGCCAGCAGCCAAGAGCCGGGGGACTATGGCTACACCTTC.

V gene TRBV6-1 combines with J gene TRBJ2-1; no reliable D call. This CDR3 is built from 18 residues. The germline gives CDR1 MNHNS, CDR2 SASEGT. V was cut by 2 bases and J by 2 bases, with 19 bases left in between. This CDR3 is CASSEPRFVIRPYNEQFF. CDR3 in DNA: TGTGCCAGCAGTGAACCAAGGTTTGTAATAAGGCCCTACAATGAGCAGTTCTTC.

This chain joins TRBV7-3 and TRBJ1-5; TRBD1 might be the D (5 bases). Per the germline V gene, CDR1 is SGHTA and CDR2 is FQGTGA. The length of the CDR3 is 15 residues. V was cut by 4 bases and J by 0 bases, with 10 bases left in between. The CDR3: CASSSGGNSNQPQHF. The CDR3, as DNA: TGTGCCAGCAGCTCTGGGGGGAATAGCAATCAGCCCCAGCATTTT.

As for this clonotype: A read error may be the cause here, since a much bigger clone is one base away. The chain combines TRBV12-3 or TRBV12-4 with TRBJ2-2, with D possibly being TRBD1 (6 bases). CDR3 length equals 16 residues. The CDR3 coding sequence is TGTGCCAGCAGTTTAGACGGGACACCCAACACCGGGGAGCTGTCTTTT. Amino acids: CASSLDGTPNTGELSF.

The chain is built from TRBV20-1 and TRBJ2-5, with D unclear. The CDR3 runs 13 residues. Trimming pared 2 bases from V and 0 bases from J, leaving 7 bases between. Germline values: CDR1 DFQATT, CDR2 SNEGSKA (reference sequence). The CDR3 region has the DNA TGCAGTGCTAGATACTACAACCAAGAGACCCAGTACTTC. Encoded protein: CSARYYNQETQYF.

In its sample, this clonotype was seen many times. V gene TRBV6-1 combines with J gene TRBJ2-5; no clear D. The germline V gene encodes CDR1 MNHNS and CDR2 SASEGT. CDR3 length: 14 residues. Trimming cost V 7 bases and J 1 base, with 13 bases left between them. The CDR3 sequence: CASKDYQFQETQYF. The CDR3 DNA sequence: TGTGCCAGCAAGGATTATCAGTTCCAAGAGACCCAGTACTTC.

This clonotype was counted between two and nine times. The chain carries TRBV19 and TRBJ1-1; tentative D call: TRBD1 (5 bases). Germline V gene lookup returns CDR1 LNHDA and CDR2 SQIVND (reference sequence). Trimming cost V 9 bases and J 5 bases, with 19 bases left between them. The CDR3 has 14 residues. The CDR3 protein is CASDGAQGMTEAFF. CDR3 DNA: TGTGCCAGCGACGGCGCTCAGGGAATGACTGAAGCTTTCTTT.

This clonotype was seen repeatedly, ten times or more. The chain joins TRBV7-3 to TRBJ2-1, with TRBD2 matching 12 bases. The germline V gene has CDR1 SGHTA and CDR2 FQGTGA. The CDR3 spans 16 residues. Germline trimming cut 5 bases from V and 8 bases from J; bases unmatched to any gene: 10. Here the CDR3 reads CASSPNRLAGEYEQFF. The CDR3 nucleotides are TGTGCCAGCAGCCCCAATCGACTAGCGGGAGAGTATGAGCAGTTCTTC. Combining the CDR3 with reference TRBV7-3 and TRBJ2-1 gives the whole variable domain GAGVSQTPSNKVTEKGKYVELRCDPISGHTALYWYRQSLGQGPEFLIYFQGTGAADDSGLPNDRFFAVRPEGSVSTLKIQRTERGDSAVYLCASSPNRLAGEYEQFFGPGTRLTVL.

This clonotype has ten or more counts. The J gene is TRBJ1-1, the V gene TRBV20-1; D may be TRBD1 (6 bases). This CDR3 has 13 residues. Deletions cut 6 bases from V and 2 bases from J, with 13 bases between. Germline loops: CDR1 DFQATT, CDR2 SNEGSKA (reference sequence). The CDR3 sequence: CSAVPGHNTEAFF. The CDR3 DNA reads as TGCAGTGCGGTGCCGGGACACAACACTGAAGCTTTCTTT.

This clonotype came up a few times. This sequence joins TRBV18 and TRBJ2-5; no definite D call. V lost 6 bases and J 1 base, leaving 9 bases between the germline ends. CDR1 is KGHSH and CDR2 is LQKENI in the germline V gene. This CDR3 has 13 amino acids. The CDR3 is CASSPNFQETQYF. CDR3 nucleotide sequence: TGTGCCAGCTCTCCAAACTTCCAAGAGACCCAGTACTTC.

The sample holds many counts of this clonotype. The chain uses TRBV20-1 and TRBJ1-6; tentative D call: TRBD1 (5 bases). The CDR3 covers 14 residues. Trimming shortened V by 8 bases and J by 6 bases, and 17 bases separated the two germline ends. The germline V gene encodes CDR1 DFQATT and CDR2 SNEGSKA (reference sequence). This chain's CDR3 is CSPISGTVNSPLHF. The CDR3 DNA follows: TGCAGTCCCATCTCCGGGACGGTTAATTCACCCCTCCACTTT.

There are a few counts of this clonotype. J is TRBJ2-4 and V is TRBV6-1, with D perhaps given as TRBD1 or TRBD2 (5 bases each). The J call may not be correct, given that the DNA end is closer to TRBJ2-1. In germline, CDR1 is MNHNS, CDR2 SASEGT. The CDR3 consists of 11 residues. CDR3 amino acids: CASTGTAKQFF. DNA for the CDR3: TGTGCCAGCACAGGGACGGCAAAGCAGTTCTTC.

This chain uses TRBV6-1 with TRBJ2-3; no definite D call. The CDR3 runs to 13 residues. V lost 3 bases and J 6 bases, leaving 10 bases between the germline ends. CDR1 MNHNS and CDR2 SASEGT come from the germline V gene. The chain's CDR3 is CASSDPGVDTQYF. The CDR3 nucleotides read TGTGCCAGCAGTGACCCCGGAGTCGATACGCAGTATTTT.

In its sample, this clonotype was seen many times. This chain uses TRBV20-1 with TRBJ2-3; D is possibly TRBD2 (5 bases). Per germline, CDR1 DFQATT and CDR2 SNEGSKA (reference sequence). The V end was cut by 6 bases, the J end by 0 bases, with 16 bases between. The CDR3 runs 15 residues. The chain's CDR3 is CSASGSRTSTDTQYF. CDR3 nucleotide sequence: TGCAGTGCGAGCGGTTCCCGAACTAGCACAGATACGCAGTATTTT.

This clonotype was seen ten or more times. This chain connects TRBV12-5 to TRBJ1-1; a possible D gene is TRBD1 (6 bases). The germline CDR1 and CDR2 sequences are LGHNT and FRNRAP. The CDR3 spans 15 residues. V was shortened by 0 bases and J by 0 bases, with 8 bases between the two germline ends. CDR3 bases: TGTGCTAGTGGTTTGGTGACAGGCATGAACACTGAAGCTTTCTTT. Amino acid sequence: CASGLVTGMNTEAFF.

J is TRBJ2-7 and V is TRBV19; a weak D match, TRBD1 (7 bases). Trimming left V 10 bases short and J 2 bases short, with 24 bases between. There are 16 residues in the CDR3. CDR1 and CDR2 from the germline V gene are LNHDA and SQIVND (reference sequence). The CDR3: CATSTLGGGIPYEQYF. The CDR3 coding sequence is TGTGCCACCAGTACTCTCGGAGGGGGCATACCCTACGAGCAGTACTTC.

This clonotype has a count of ten or more. CDR3: CASSPTSADTDTQYF. In DNA form, the CDR3 reads TGTGCCAGCAGTCCTACTAGCGCAGACACAGATACGCAGTATTTT. The rearrangement links TRBV2 to TRBJ2-3, with 7 bases that match TRBD2. This CDR3 region has 15 residues. Trimming cost V 5 bases and J 2 bases; bases outside gene matches: 7. Germline V gives CDR1 SNHLY, CDR2 FYNNEI.

This chain uses TRBV6-1 with TRBJ1-3, with 7 positions matching TRBD1. Germline CDR1 and CDR2: MNHNS and SASEGT. The CDR3 totals 15 residues. The junction had 8 bases not matched to a gene; V was cut back by 6 bases and J by 3 bases. DNA of the CDR3: TGTGCCAGCAGGGGAAGGGGACAGTTTGGAAACACCATATATTTT. Translated, it gives CASRGRGQFGNTIYF.

This clonotype was seen repeatedly, ten times or more. The CDR3 DNA is TGCAGTGCCCTACCGCGACTAGCTGTCACCGGGGAGCTGTTTTTT. Its protein is CSALPRLAVTGELFF. This chain joins TRBV20-1 and TRBJ2-2; 7 nucleotides align to TRBD2. J lost 4 bases, V lost 6 bases, and 11 bases had no gene match. Germline CDR1 DFQATT, CDR2 SNEGSKA (reference sequence). The CDR3 is 15 residues long.

The rearrangement uses TRBV10-1 and TRBJ2-1; 15 bases are a match to TRBD2. J was trimmed by 9 bases and V by 10 bases; bases with no gene match: 13. There are 16 residues in the CDR3. Germline loops: CDR1 WNHNN, CDR2 SYGVQD (reference sequence). In DNA form, the CDR3 reads TGCGCCATCGACCAGGGACTAGCGGGAGGATGCGGTGAGCAGTTCTTC. Residues: CAIDQGLAGGCGEQFF.